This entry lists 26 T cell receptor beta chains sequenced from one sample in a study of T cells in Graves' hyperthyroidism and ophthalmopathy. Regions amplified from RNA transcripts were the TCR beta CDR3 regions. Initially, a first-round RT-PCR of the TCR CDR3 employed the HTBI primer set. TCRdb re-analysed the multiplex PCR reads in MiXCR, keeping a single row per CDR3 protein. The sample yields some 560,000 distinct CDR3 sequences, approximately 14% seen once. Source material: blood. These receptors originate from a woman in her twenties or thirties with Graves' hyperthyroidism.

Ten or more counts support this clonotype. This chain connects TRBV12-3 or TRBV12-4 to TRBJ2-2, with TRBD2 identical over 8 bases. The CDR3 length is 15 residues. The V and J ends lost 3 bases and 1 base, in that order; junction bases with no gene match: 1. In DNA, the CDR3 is TGTGCCAGCAGTTTTCGGGGGGGGAACACCGGGGAGCTGTTTTTT. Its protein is CASSFRGGNTGELFF.

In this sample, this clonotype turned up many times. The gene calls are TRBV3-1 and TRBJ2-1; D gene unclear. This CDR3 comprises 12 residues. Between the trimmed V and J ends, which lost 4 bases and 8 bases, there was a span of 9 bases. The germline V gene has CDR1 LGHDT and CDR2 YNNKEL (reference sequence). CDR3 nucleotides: TGTGCCAGCAGCCTCCATGGGGATGAGCAGTTCTTC. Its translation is CASSLHGDEQFF.

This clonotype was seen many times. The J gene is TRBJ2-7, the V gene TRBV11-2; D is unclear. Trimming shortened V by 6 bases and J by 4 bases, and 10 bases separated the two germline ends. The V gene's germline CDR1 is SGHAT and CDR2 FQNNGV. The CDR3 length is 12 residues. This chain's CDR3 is CASRDGLYEQYF. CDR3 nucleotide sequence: TGTGCCAGCAGGGATGGGCTTTACGAGCAGTACTTC.

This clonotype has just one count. The CDR3 region has the DNA TGTGCCAGCAGTTTTCCTAGCGGGCCGAACACCGGGGAGCTGTTTTTT. Residues: CASSFPSGPNTGELFF. The V and J genes are TRBV28 and TRBJ2-2; TRBD2 matches at 8 bases. J lost 0 bases, V lost 3 bases, and 3 bases had no gene match. This CDR3 comprises 16 residues. CDR1 MDHEN and CDR2 SYDVKM come from the germline V gene.

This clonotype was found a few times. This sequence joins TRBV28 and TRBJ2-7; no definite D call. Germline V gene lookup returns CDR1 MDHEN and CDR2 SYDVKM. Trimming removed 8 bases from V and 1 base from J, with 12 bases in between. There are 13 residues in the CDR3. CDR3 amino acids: CASCVAWSYEQYF. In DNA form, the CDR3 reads TGTGCCAGCTGTGTGGCGTGGTCCTACGAGCAGTACTTC.

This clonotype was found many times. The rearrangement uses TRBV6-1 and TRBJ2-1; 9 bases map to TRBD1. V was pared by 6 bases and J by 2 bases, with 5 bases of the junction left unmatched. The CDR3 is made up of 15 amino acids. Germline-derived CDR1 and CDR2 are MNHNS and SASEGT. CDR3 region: CASRTGTGPYNEQFF. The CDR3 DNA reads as TGTGCCAGCAGGACCGGGACAGGGCCCTACAATGAGCAGTTCTTC.

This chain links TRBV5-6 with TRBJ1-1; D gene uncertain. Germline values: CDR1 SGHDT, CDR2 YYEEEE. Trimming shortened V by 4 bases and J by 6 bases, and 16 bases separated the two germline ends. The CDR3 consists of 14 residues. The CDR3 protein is CASSPSFKGPEAFF. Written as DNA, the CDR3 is TGTGCCAGCAGCCCGTCTTTTAAAGGCCCTGAAGCTTTCTTT.

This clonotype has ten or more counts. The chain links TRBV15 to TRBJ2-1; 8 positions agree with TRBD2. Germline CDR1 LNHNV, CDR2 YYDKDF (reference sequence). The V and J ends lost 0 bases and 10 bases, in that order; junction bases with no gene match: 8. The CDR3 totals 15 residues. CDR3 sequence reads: CATSRDVGTRNEQFF. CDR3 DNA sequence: TGTGCCACCAGCAGAGATGTAGGGACTAGGAACGAGCAGTTCTTC.

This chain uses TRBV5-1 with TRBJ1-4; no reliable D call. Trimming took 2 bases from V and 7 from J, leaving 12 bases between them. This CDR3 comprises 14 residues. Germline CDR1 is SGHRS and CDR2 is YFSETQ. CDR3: CASSFRGDGEKLFF. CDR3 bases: TGCGCCAGCAGCTTCCGGGGAGATGGTGAAAAACTGTTTTTT. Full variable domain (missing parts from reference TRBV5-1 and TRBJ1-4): KAGVTQTPRYLIKTRGQQVTLSCSPISGHRSVSWYQQTPGQGLQFLFEYFSETQRNKGNFPGRFSGRQFSNSRSEMNVSTLELGDSALYLCASSFRGDGEKLFFGSGTQLSVL.

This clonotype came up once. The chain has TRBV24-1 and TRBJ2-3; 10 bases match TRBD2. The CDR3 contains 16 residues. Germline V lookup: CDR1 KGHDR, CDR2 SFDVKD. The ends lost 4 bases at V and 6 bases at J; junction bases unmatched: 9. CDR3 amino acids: CATSDPGTSAGDTQYF. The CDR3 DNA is TGTGCCACCAGTGACCCTGGGACTAGCGCCGGGGATACGCAGTATTTT.

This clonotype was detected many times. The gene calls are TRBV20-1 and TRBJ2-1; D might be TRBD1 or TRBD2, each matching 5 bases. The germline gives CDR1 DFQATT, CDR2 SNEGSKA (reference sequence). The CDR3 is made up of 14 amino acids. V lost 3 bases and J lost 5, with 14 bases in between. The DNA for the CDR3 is TGCAGTGCTAGGCGTCCTGGGACGGACAATGAGCAGTTCTTC. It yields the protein CSARRPGTDNEQFF.

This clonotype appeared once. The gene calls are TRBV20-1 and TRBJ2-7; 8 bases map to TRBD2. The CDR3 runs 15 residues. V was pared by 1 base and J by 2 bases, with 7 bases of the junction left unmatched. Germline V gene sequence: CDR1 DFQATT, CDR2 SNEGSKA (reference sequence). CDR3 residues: CSARGGQAGAYEQYF. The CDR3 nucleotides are TGCAGTGCTAGAGGGGGCCAAGCGGGAGCCTACGAGCAGTACTTC.

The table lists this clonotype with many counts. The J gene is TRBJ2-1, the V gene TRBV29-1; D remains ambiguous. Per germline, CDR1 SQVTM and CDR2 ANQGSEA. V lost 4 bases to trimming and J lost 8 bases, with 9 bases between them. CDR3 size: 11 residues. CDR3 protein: CSVALRDEQFF. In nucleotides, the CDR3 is TGCAGCGTTGCATTAAGGGATGAGCAGTTCTTC.

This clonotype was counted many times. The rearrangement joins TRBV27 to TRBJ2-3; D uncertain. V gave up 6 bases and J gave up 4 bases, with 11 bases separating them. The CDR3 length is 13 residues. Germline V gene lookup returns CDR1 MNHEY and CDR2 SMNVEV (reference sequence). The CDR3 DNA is TGTGCCAGCAGCTTAGTATTCGCAGATACGCAGTATTTT. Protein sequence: CASSLVFADTQYF.

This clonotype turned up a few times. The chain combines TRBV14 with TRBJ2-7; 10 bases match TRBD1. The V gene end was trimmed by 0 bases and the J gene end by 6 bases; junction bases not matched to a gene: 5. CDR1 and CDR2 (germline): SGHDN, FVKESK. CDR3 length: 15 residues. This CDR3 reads CASSQETGTGAEQYF. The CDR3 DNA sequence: TGTGCCAGCAGCCAAGAGACCGGGACAGGGGCCGAGCAGTACTTC.

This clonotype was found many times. The CDR3 DNA is TGCAGTGCTAGAGTAGCGGGTTTGGGTGAGCAGTTCTTC. As protein: CSARVAGLGEQFF. This rearrangement joins TRBV20-1 to TRBJ2-1, with 7 positions matching TRBD2. The CDR3 loop spans 13 amino acids. Germline CDR1 DFQATT, CDR2 SNEGSKA (reference sequence). V gave up 1 base and J gave up 9 bases; unmatched junction bases: 6.

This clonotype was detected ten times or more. The chain's CDR3 is CASSIRALVDSNQPQHF. As DNA, the CDR3 is TGTGCCAGCAGTATTAGGGCGCTGGTTGATAGCAATCAGCCCCAGCATTTT. V is TRBV28 and J is TRBJ1-5; D not certain. Per the germline V gene, CDR1 is MDHEN and CDR2 is SYDVKM. The CDR3 spans 17 residues. V lost 5 bases and J lost 0, with 17 bases in between.

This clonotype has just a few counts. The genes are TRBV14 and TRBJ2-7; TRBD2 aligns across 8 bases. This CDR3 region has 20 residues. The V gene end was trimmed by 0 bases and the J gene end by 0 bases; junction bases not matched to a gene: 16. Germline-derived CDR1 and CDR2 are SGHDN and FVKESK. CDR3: CASSQDARTSRRTYSYEQYF. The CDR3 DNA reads TGTGCCAGCAGCCAAGACGCCCGGACTAGCCGAAGAACCTACTCCTACGAGCAGTACTTC.

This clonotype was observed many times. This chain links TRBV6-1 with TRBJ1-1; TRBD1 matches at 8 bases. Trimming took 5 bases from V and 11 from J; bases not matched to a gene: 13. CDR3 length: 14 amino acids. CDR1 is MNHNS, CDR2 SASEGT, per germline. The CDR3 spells CASSRDRWAYAAFF. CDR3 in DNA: TGTGCCAGCAGTCGGGACAGGTGGGCCTACGCGGCTTTCTTT.

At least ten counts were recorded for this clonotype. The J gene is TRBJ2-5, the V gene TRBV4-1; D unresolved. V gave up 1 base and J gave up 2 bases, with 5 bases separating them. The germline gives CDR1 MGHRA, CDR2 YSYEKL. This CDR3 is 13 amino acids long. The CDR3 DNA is TGCGCCAGCAGCCAAGTGTATCAAGAGACCCAGTACTTC. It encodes CASSQVYQETQYF.

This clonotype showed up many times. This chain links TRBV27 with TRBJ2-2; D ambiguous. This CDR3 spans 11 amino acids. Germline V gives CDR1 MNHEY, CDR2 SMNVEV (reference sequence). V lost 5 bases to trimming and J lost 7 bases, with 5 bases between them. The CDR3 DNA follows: TGTGCCAGCAGTGATAACGGGGAGCTGTTTTTT. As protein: CASSDNGELFF.

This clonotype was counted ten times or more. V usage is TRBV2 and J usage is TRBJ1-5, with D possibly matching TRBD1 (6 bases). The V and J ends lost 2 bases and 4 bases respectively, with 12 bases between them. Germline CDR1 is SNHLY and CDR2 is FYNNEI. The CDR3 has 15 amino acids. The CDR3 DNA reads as TGTGCCAGCAGTGAATTGGGGGCTGGGAATCAGCCCCAGCATTTT. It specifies CASSELGAGNQPQHF.

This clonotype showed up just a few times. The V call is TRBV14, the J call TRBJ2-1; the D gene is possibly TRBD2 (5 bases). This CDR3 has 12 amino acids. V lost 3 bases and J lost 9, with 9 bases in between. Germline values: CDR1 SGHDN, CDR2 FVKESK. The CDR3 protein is CASSQGSGEQFF. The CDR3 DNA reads TGTGCCAGCAGCCAGGGGAGCGGTGAGCAGTTCTTC.

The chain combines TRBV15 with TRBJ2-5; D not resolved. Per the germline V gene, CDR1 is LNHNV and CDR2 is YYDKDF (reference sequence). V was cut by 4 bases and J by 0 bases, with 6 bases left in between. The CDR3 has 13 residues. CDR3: CATSMVHQETQYF. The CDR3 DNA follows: TGTGCCACCAGCATGGTACACCAAGAGACCCAGTACTTC.

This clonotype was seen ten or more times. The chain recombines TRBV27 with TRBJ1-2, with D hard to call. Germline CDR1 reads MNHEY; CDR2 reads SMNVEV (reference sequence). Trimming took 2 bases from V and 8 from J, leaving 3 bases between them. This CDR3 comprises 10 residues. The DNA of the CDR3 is TGTGCCAGCAGTTTAAAGGGCTACACCTTC. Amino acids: CASSLKGYTF.

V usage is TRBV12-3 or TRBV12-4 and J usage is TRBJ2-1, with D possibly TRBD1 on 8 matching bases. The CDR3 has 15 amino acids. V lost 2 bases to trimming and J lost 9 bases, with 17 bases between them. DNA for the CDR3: TGTGCCAGCAGTTTATCACAGGGAGGGACAGGTGAGCAGTTCTTC. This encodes CASSLSQGGTGEQFF.